These T cell receptor beta chains were read from a single sample in a study of spatial heterogeneity in lung cancer. From the 5' RACE reads, TCRdb called clonotypes with MiXCR, one entry per CDR3 protein. Here the sample spans 20,000 to 25,000 distinct CDR3 sequences, 4% to 5% being singletons. Sequenced here: PBMCs, sampled at surgery. The receptors were gathered from a male donor with early-stage non-small cell lung cancer. Each CDR3 is given with its conserved first and last residue. D genes are given only for firm matches. The size of a clone is reported for some rows only, either as once, few or many, or as a class for expanded clones.

J gene: TRBJ2-5
D gene: TRBD2
V gene: TRBV25-1
clone size: many
CDR3 protein: CASSEWGGRETQYF
CDR3 DNA: TGTGCCAGCAGTGAATGGGGAGGGCGAGAGACCCAGTACTTC

J gene: TRBJ1-4
D gene: .
V gene: TRBV10-3
clone size: many
CDR3 protein: CAISGWSNEKLFF
CDR3 DNA: TGTGCCATCAGTGGGTGGTCGAATGAAAAACTGTTTTTT

J gene: TRBJ2-7
D gene: .
V gene: TRBV30
clone size: many
CDR3 protein: CAWRRTATYEQYF
CDR3 DNA: TGTGCCTGGAGGAGGACAGCTACCTACGAGCAGTACTTC

J gene: TRBJ2-6
D gene: .
V gene: TRBV5-1
clone size: many
CDR3 protein: CASSLVAAGANVLTF
CDR3 DNA: TGCGCCAGCAGCTTGGTAGCCGCTGGGGCCAACGTCCTGACTTTC

J gene: TRBJ1-2
D gene: TRBD1
V gene: TRBV6-6
clone size: few
CDR3 protein: CASRGQGLSNYGYTF
CDR3 DNA: TGTGCCAGCAGAGGACAGGGGTTATCTAACTATGGCTACACCTTC

J gene: TRBJ1-1
D gene: TRBD1
V gene: TRBV6-6
clone size: many
CDR3 protein: CASSDRGPGTEAFF
CDR3 DNA: TGTGCCAGCAGTGACAGGGGGCCGGGCACTGAAGCTTTCTTT

J gene: TRBJ1-1
D gene: .
V gene: TRBV30
clone size: many
CDR3 protein: CAWSERRTFF
CDR3 DNA: TGTGCCTGGAGTGAAAGGAGAACTTTCTTT

J gene: TRBJ2-3
D gene: .
V gene: TRBV5-5
clone size: .
CDR3 protein: CASPAPSASTDTQYF
CDR3 DNA: TGTGCCAGCCCAGCACCTTCAGCTAGCACAGATACGCAGTATTTT

J gene: TRBJ1-1
D gene: TRBD1
V gene: TRBV20-1
clone size: many
CDR3 protein: CSARVNLGDRGRTEAFF
CDR3 DNA: TGCAGTGCTAGAGTAAATCTTGGGGACAGGGGACGAACTGAAGCTTTCTTT

J gene: TRBJ1-6
D gene: .
V gene: TRBV20-1
clone size: many
CDR3 protein: CSASDGGVSSPLHF
CDR3 DNA: TGCAGTGCTTCCGATGGGGGCGTAAGTTCACCCCTCCACTTT

J gene: TRBJ2-7
D gene: TRBD2
V gene: TRBV7-2
clone size: many
CDR3 protein: CASSLPGLAEQYF
CDR3 DNA: TGTGCCAGCAGCTTGCCGGGACTAGCAGAGCAGTACTTC

J gene: TRBJ2-3
D gene: .
V gene: TRBV4-2
clone size: many
CDR3 protein: CASSQDLNRERLTDTQYF
CDR3 DNA: TGTGCCAGCAGCCAAGACCTGAACAGGGAACGGCTCACAGATACGCAGTATTTT

J gene: TRBJ1-6
D gene: .
V gene: TRBV21-1
clone size: many
CDR3 protein: CASSKAEGDNSPLHF
CDR3 DNA: TGTGCCAGCAGCAAAGCCGAAGGGGATAATTCACCCCTCCACTTT

J gene: TRBJ2-7
D gene: .
V gene: TRBV7-9
clone size: many
CDR3 protein: CASTTDDEQYF
CDR3 DNA: TGTGCCAGCACCACAGACGACGAGCAGTACTTC

J gene: TRBJ2-7
D gene: .
V gene: TRBV12-3/TRBV12-4
clone size: many
CDR3 protein: CASSLHYEQYF
CDR3 DNA: TGTGCCAGCAGTCTGCATTACGAGCAGTACTTC

J gene: TRBJ1-1
D gene: .
V gene: TRBV6-5
clone size: few
CDR3 protein: CASSRHGRMNTEAFF
CDR3 DNA: TGTGCCAGCAGTCGCCACGGGCGCATGAACACTGAAGCTTTCTTT

J gene: TRBJ2-7
D gene: .
V gene: TRBV10-2
clone size: medium-sized
CDR3 protein: CASSGRIYEQYF
CDR3 DNA: TGCGCCAGCAGTGGACGGATCTACGAGCAGTACTTC

J gene: TRBJ2-7
D gene: .
V gene: TRBV5-1
clone size: many
CDR3 protein: CASSTGGTGPEQYF
CDR3 DNA: TGCGCCAGCAGCACGGGAGGGACAGGGCCCGAGCAGTACTTC

J gene: TRBJ1-2
D gene: TRBD1
V gene: TRBV6-6
clone size: few
CDR3 protein: CASSYTGGTYGYTF
CDR3 DNA: TGTGCCAGCAGTTACACAGGGGGCACCTATGGCTACACCTTC

J gene: TRBJ2-1
D gene: TRBD1
V gene: TRBV4-2
clone size: .
CDR3 protein: CASIRDRGDREQFF
CDR3 DNA: TGTGCCAGCATCCGGGACAGGGGCGATCGGGAGCAGTTCTTC

J gene: TRBJ1-1
D gene: TRBD1
V gene: TRBV4-2
clone size: many
CDR3 protein: CASSHLGGRGRKLGTEAFF
CDR3 DNA: TGTGCCAGCAGCCACCTTGGGGGCAGGGGGCGGAAACTGGGCACTGAAGCTTTCTTT

J gene: TRBJ2-5
D gene: TRBD2
V gene: TRBV19
clone size: many
CDR3 protein: CASSIIGLEETQYF
CDR3 DNA: TGTGCCAGTAGTATTATCGGACTAGAAGAGACCCAGTACTTC

J gene: TRBJ1-1
D gene: .
V gene: TRBV5-1
clone size: many
CDR3 protein: CASSSQGGDTEAFF
CDR3 DNA: TGCGCCAGCAGTTCCCAGGGTGGTGACACTGAAGCTTTCTTT

J gene: TRBJ2-1
D gene: TRBD2
V gene: TRBV20-1
clone size: many
CDR3 protein: CSARIAGGFSYNEQFF
CDR3 DNA: TGCAGTGCTAGGATAGCGGGGGGGTTTTCGTACAATGAGCAGTTCTTC

J gene: TRBJ2-7
D gene: .
V gene: TRBV7-2
clone size: .
CDR3 protein: CASSLGQGSCEQYF
CDR3 DNA: TGTGCCAGCAGCTTAGGGCAGGGGTCCTGCGAGCAGTACTTC

J gene: TRBJ2-3
D gene: .
V gene: TRBV6-6
clone size: few
CDR3 protein: CASSRTDTQYF
CDR3 DNA: TGTGCCAGCAGCCGCACAGATACGCAGTATTTT

J gene: TRBJ1-6
D gene: .
V gene: TRBV27
clone size: many
CDR3 protein: CASSSYNSPLHF
CDR3 DNA: TGTGCCAGCAGTTCCTATAATTCACCCCTCCACTTT

J gene: TRBJ2-3
D gene: .
V gene: TRBV20-1
clone size: many
CDR3 protein: CSARASATSTDTQYF
CDR3 DNA: TGCAGTGCCCGGGCTAGCGCAACTAGCACAGATACGCAGTATTTT

J gene: TRBJ2-5
D gene: .
V gene: TRBV29-1
clone size: few
CDR3 protein: CSVEGRDSGIGPTDQETQYF
CDR3 DNA: TGCAGCGTTGAGGGGCGGGACAGCGGTATTGGGCCTACGGACCAAGAGACCCAGTACTTC

J gene: TRBJ2-2
D gene: .
V gene: TRBV24-1
clone size: many
CDR3 protein: CATGTSNTGELFF
CDR3 DNA: TGTGCCACGGGGACCTCGAACACCGGGGAGCTGTTTTTT

J gene: TRBJ2-1
D gene: TRBD2
V gene: TRBV19
clone size: many
CDR3 protein: CASSISSGDYNEQFF
CDR3 DNA: TGTGCCAGTAGTATTTCTAGCGGAGATTACAATGAGCAGTTCTTC